This T cell receptor (beta chain) was documented in a study of blood T cell repertoires in COVID-19. Study as a whole: Sites across the United States, Italy and Spain contributed samples from acute and convalescent COVID-19. The analysed material was cDNA or gDNA that came from T cells, B-cell-depleted T cells, or PBMCs.

Seattle enrolled patients during active infection and tracked them longitudinally. This clone is a singleton in its sample. Authors' methods: From reference gene primer amplification, estimates of nucleated cell counts were derived. The method was immunoSEQ multiplex PCR; TCRdb's version includes in-frame clones alone and lacks a portion of them. Clonal size and the V and J genes are those of that table, whereas D and trimming came from the DNA. This table holds 97,000 or so clones, 87% found once. This CDR3 spans 13 amino acids. Looked up from germline, CDR1 is SGHRS and CDR2 is YFSETQ. V was pared by 4 bases and J by 2 bases, with 9 bases between.

The receptor was isolated from a woman in her forties or fifties with COVID-19, enrolled during active disease. Sequenced: peripheral blood. This chain connects TRBV5-1 to TRBJ1-1, with D uncertain. DNA for the CDR3: TGCGCCAGCAGCAAATCAGTTAACACTGAAGCTTTCTTT. Translation: CASSKSVNTEAFF.